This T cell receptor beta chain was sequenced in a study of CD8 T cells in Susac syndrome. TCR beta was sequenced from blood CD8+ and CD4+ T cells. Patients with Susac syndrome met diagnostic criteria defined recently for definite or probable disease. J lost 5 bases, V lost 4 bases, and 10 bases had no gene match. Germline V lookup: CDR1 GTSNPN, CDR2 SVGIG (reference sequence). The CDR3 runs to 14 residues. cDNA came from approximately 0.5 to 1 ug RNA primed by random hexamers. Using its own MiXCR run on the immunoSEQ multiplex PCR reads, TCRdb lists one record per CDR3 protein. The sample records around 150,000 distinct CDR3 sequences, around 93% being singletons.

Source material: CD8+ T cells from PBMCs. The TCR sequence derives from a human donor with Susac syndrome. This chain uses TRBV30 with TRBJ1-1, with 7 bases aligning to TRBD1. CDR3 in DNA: TGTGCCTGGACCCCTACAGGGGATTGGACTGAAGCTTTCTTT. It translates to CAWTPTGDWTEAFF.